A selection of T cell receptor beta chains follows, all from one sample in a study of T cell changes during pregnancy in multiple sclerosis. Using immunoSEQ multiplex PCR, the repertoire was profiled, and TCRdb retains in-frame clones only, with some absent. Seen here are tens of thousands of clones, about 88% observed once, and the top ten hold about 0.6%. Material: CD4+ T cells from peripheral blood mononuclear cells, obtained in the first trimester of pregnancy. The origin of the receptors is a female donor with multiple sclerosis, enrolled in a pregnancy study. Both conserved end residues are part of each CDR3. D genes are given only for firm matches. Where a row states a size, it is once, few, many or the class of an expanded clone; other rows omit it.

clone_size: NA; v_call: TRBV5-1; j_call: TRBJ2-1; d_call: TRBD2; cdr3_nt: TGCGCCAGCAGCAAGATGACTAGCGCCAATGAGCAGTTCTTC; cdr3_aa: CASSKMTSANEQFF
clone_size: NA; v_call: TRBV27; j_call: TRBJ2-7; d_call: TRBD2; cdr3_nt: TGTGCCAGCAGAATGGGACTAGCGGTGTCCGAGCAGTACTTC; cdr3_aa: CASRMGLAVSEQYF
clone_size: NA; v_call: TRBV5-4; j_call: TRBJ1-2; d_call: NA; cdr3_nt: TGTGCCAGCAGCTTGGCGGGGTCCTATGGCTACACCTTC; cdr3_aa: CASSLAGSYGYTF
clone_size: NA; v_call: TRBV18; j_call: TRBJ2-3; d_call: NA; cdr3_nt: TGTGCCAGCTCACTAACCTCCACGGGGACGCAGTATTTT; cdr3_aa: CASSLTSTGTQYF
clone_size: NA; v_call: TRBV11-3; j_call: TRBJ2-1; d_call: NA; cdr3_nt: TGTGCCAGCAGCTTAGATAGGGGCAGGGCCGGCTACAATGAGCAGTTCTTC; cdr3_aa: CASSLDRGRAGYNEQFF
clone_size: NA; v_call: TRBV5-1; j_call: TRBJ2-2; d_call: TRBD2; cdr3_nt: TGCGCCAGCAGCTTACTAGCGGGAGGCACCGGGGAGCTGTTTTTT; cdr3_aa: CASSLLAGGTGELFF
clone_size: NA; v_call: TRBV12-5; j_call: TRBJ2-5; d_call: TRBD2; cdr3_nt: TGTGCTAGTGGTTCGGGACTAGCGGGAGGAAGGCAAGAGACCCAGTACTTC; cdr3_aa: CASGSGLAGGRQETQYF
clone_size: NA; v_call: TRBV28; j_call: TRBJ1-2; d_call: NA; cdr3_nt: TGTGCCAGCAGTTCTGGGGGGGCCCAGAACTATGGCTACACCTTC; cdr3_aa: CASSSGGAQNYGYTF
clone_size: NA; v_call: TRBV28; j_call: TRBJ1-1; d_call: NA; cdr3_nt: TGTGCCAGCAGAACATCGAGGAGGGGGGGAGACACTGAAGCTTTCTTT; cdr3_aa: CASRTSRRGGDTEAFF
clone_size: few; v_call: TRBV19; j_call: TRBJ2-7; d_call: TRBD1; cdr3_nt: TGTGCCAGTAGTCCAACCGGGACAGGCCGCTACGAGCAGTACTTC; cdr3_aa: CASSPTGTGRYEQYF
clone_size: NA; v_call: TRBV30; j_call: TRBJ2-2; d_call: NA; cdr3_nt: TGTGCCTGCCGCGGTGGGGCAGGCACCGGGGAGCTGTTTTTT; cdr3_aa: CACRGGAGTGELFF
clone_size: NA; v_call: TRBV9; j_call: TRBJ1-1; d_call: NA; cdr3_nt: TGTGCCAGCAGCGTAAACTCGCGGGACACTGAAGCTTTCTTT; cdr3_aa: CASSVNSRDTEAFF
clone_size: NA; v_call: TRBV18; j_call: TRBJ1-1; d_call: TRBD1; cdr3_nt: TGTGCCAGCTCACACGACGGCAGGGGGTGGAACACTGAAGCTTTCTTT; cdr3_aa: CASSHDGRGWNTEAFF
clone_size: NA; v_call: TRBV7-2; j_call: TRBJ2-5; d_call: NA; cdr3_nt: TGTGCCAGCAGCTTAGGGTTGGGGGCTATGGAGACCCAGTACTTC; cdr3_aa: CASSLGLGAMETQYF
clone_size: NA; v_call: TRBV28; j_call: TRBJ2-6; d_call: NA; cdr3_nt: TGTGCCAGCAGCCGGACAACTTTCTCTGGGGCCAACGTCCTGACTTTC; cdr3_aa: CASSRTTFSGANVLTF
clone_size: NA; v_call: TRBV19; j_call: TRBJ2-1; d_call: TRBD2; cdr3_nt: TGTGCCAGTAGTATAGACGGGGACTACTCCTACAATGAGCAGTTCTTC; cdr3_aa: CASSIDGDYSYNEQFF
clone_size: NA; v_call: TRBV5-6; j_call: TRBJ2-7; d_call: TRBD1; cdr3_nt: TGTGCCAGCAGCTTACTCGACAGGGAAACCTACGAGCAGTACTTC; cdr3_aa: CASSLLDRETYEQYF
clone_size: NA; v_call: TRBV6-4; j_call: TRBJ2-1; d_call: NA; cdr3_nt: TGTGCCAGCAGTGAACTGTCCAATGAGCAGTTCTTC; cdr3_aa: CASSELSNEQFF
clone_size: NA; v_call: TRBV11-2; j_call: TRBJ2-3; d_call: TRBD2; cdr3_nt: TGTGCCAGCAGTCGAGCGGGAGAGGGTACGCAGTATTTT; cdr3_aa: CASSRAGEGTQYF
clone_size: NA; v_call: TRBV19; j_call: TRBJ2-2; d_call: NA; cdr3_nt: TGTGCCAGTAGTATCGAGGGAAGGGCCGGGGAGCTGTTTTTT; cdr3_aa: CASSIEGRAGELFF
clone_size: NA; v_call: TRBV4-1; j_call: TRBJ1-5; d_call: TRBD1; cdr3_nt: TGCGCCAGCAGCCAAGAGGGGGACAGACTAAGCAATCAGCCCCAGCATTTT; cdr3_aa: CASSQEGDRLSNQPQHF
clone_size: NA; v_call: TRBV7-9; j_call: TRBJ1-4; d_call: NA; cdr3_nt: TGTGCCAGCGGCGAGTCAGAGGGTGAAAAACTGTTTTTT; cdr3_aa: CASGESEGEKLFF